What follows are 15 T cell receptor beta chains derived from one specimen sequenced in a study of blood T cell repertoires in COVID-19. Method: immunoSEQ multiplex PCR; TCRdb's copy keeps in-frame clones and lacks some. The sample has some 300,000 clones, around 84% seen once. Sequenced sample: PBMCs or T cells enriched from blood (not recorded which). The source of these receptors is a man in his thirties or forties who had recovered from COVID-19.

This clone was seen a single time. The gene calls are TRBV4-2 and TRBJ2-3; tentative D call: TRBD2 (6 bases). The CDR3 runs to 17 residues. V lost 0 bases to trimming and J lost 5 bases, with 18 bases between them. Germline V gives CDR1 LGHNA, CDR2 YNFKEQ. The chain's CDR3 is CASSQESAGFSLDTQYF. The DNA of the CDR3 is TGTGCCAGCAGCCAAGAATCTGCGGGGTTCTCATTAGATACGCAGTATTTT.

This sequence joins TRBV27 and TRBJ2-2; D is ambiguous. Between the trimmed V and J ends, which lost 8 bases and 1 base, there was a span of 5 bases. The CDR3 consists of 12 residues. Germline assignment: CDR1 MNHEY and CDR2 SMNVEV (reference sequence). The CDR3: CASAENTGELFF. Written as DNA, the CDR3 is TGTGCCAGCGCGGAGAACACCGGGGAGCTGTTTTTT.

The count of this clone is one. V and J are TRBV5-4 and TRBJ1-2; 7 positions match TRBD1. CDR1 and CDR2 (germline): SGHNT, YYREEE (reference sequence). The CDR3 spans 13 residues. The V gene end was trimmed by 4 bases and the J gene end by 6 bases; junction bases not matched to a gene: 6. Here the CDR3 reads CASSSAGGDGYTF. In DNA form, the CDR3 reads TGTGCCAGCAGCAGCGCAGGGGGAGATGGCTACACCTTC.

V gene TRBV19 combines with J gene TRBJ2-1; D remains unclear. The CDR3 contains 15 residues. V dropped 10 bases and J dropped 7 bases, with 23 bases sitting between them. Looked up from germline, CDR1 is LNHDA and CDR2 is SQIVND (reference sequence). CDR3 sequence: CATRERARGRNEQFF. CDR3 DNA sequence: TGTGCCACCCGAGAAAGAGCCAGAGGTCGGAATGAGCAGTTCTTC. The full variable domain, in which reference TRBV19 and TRBJ2-1 provide the parts outside the CDR3, is DGGITQSPKYLFRKEGQNVTLSCEQNLNHDAMYWYRQDPGQGLRLIYYSQIVNDFQKGDIAEGYSVSREKKESFPLTVTSAQKNPTAFYLCATRERARGRNEQFFGPGTRLTVL.

The gene calls are TRBV5-5 and TRBJ1-2; possible D gene TRBD1, 6 bases. CDR1 and CDR2 (germline): SGHKS, YYEKEE (reference sequence). Trimming shortened V by 2 bases and J by 4 bases, and 12 bases separated the two germline ends. This CDR3 region has 14 residues. The CDR3 is CASSFTTGFYGYTF. CDR3 bases: TGTGCCAGCAGCTTTACTACAGGGTTCTATGGCTACACCTTC.

The chain has TRBV9 and TRBJ1-2; TRBD1 might be the D (6 bases). Germline V CDR1 and CDR2: SGDLS, YYNGEE. V shed 1 base and J shed 0 bases, with 16 bases lying between them. The length of the CDR3 is 17 residues. The CDR3 reads CASSVNARGTPNYGYTF. Here the CDR3 DNA reads TGTGCCAGCAGCGTAAATGCGAGGGGGACCCCTAACTATGGCTACACCTTC.

The J gene is TRBJ2-2, the V gene TRBV5-1; a weak D match, TRBD1 (5 bases). V shed 2 bases and J shed 5 bases, with 13 bases lying between them. CDR3 size: 15 residues. Germline V gene lookup returns CDR1 SGHRS and CDR2 YFSETQ. CDR3 DNA sequence: TGCGCCAGCAGCTTAGGACAACGACGGACCGGGGAGCTGTTTTTT. It translates to CASSLGQRRTGELFF.

This sequence joins TRBV6-5 and TRBJ1-1, with D unclear. The CDR3 extends over 14 amino acids. Germline CDR1 and CDR2: MNHEY and SVGAGI. Trimming stripped 2 bases from V and 3 bases from J, with 10 bases between. Here the CDR3 reads CASSYTVYDTEAFF. The CDR3 nucleotides read TGTGCCAGCAGTTACACAGTATATGACACTGAAGCTTTCTTT.

This chain connects TRBV14 to TRBJ2-1; possible D gene TRBD2, 5 bases. This CDR3 is 14 amino acids long. Germline CDR1 is SGHDN and CDR2 is FVKESK. Trimming shortened V by 4 bases and J by 9 bases, and 16 bases separated the two germline ends. The CDR3 DNA sequence: TGTGCCAGCAGCCCCGGGATTTCTGAACCTGAGCAGTTCTTC. Translating gives CASSPGISEPEQFF. The full variable domain, rest sourced from reference TRBV14 and TRBJ2-1, is EAGVTQFPSHSVIEKGQTVTLRCDPISGHDNLYWYRRVMGKEIKFLLHFVKESKQDESGMPNNRFLAERTGGTYSTLKVQPAELEDSGVYFCASSPGISEPEQFFGPGTRLTVL.

The chain is built from TRBV19 and TRBJ1-2, with D possibly matching TRBD1 (6 bases). Looked up from germline, CDR1 is LNHDA and CDR2 is SQIVND (reference sequence). Trimming removed 6 bases from V and 4 bases from J, with 15 bases in between. The CDR3 is 14 amino acids. CDR3 sequence reads: CASRLEGVVYGYTF. The CDR3 DNA reads as TGTGCCAGTAGGCTTGAGGGGGTGGTCTATGGCTACACCTTC.

The chain couples TRBV28 to TRBJ1-6; D gene uncertain. Germline V gives CDR1 MDHEN, CDR2 SYDVKM. The ends were cut back, 2 bases at V and 14 bases at J, with 13 bases in the middle. The length of the CDR3 is 13 residues. The CDR3 loop is CASSLSFAGTLHF. DNA of the CDR3: TGTGCCAGCAGTTTAAGCTTTGCCGGGACCCTCCACTTT.

This clone was seen a single time. The chain is built from TRBV5-1 and TRBJ2-3; 8 positions agree with TRBD2. Germline CDR1 and CDR2: SGHRS and YFSETQ. The CDR3 has 17 amino acids. The V segment lost 2 bases and the J segment 5 bases; nucleotides outside the gene matches: 13. CDR3 nucleotides: TGCGCCAGCAGCTTCCAGGGGACTAGGGGGGAGGGAGATACGCAGTATTTT. As protein: CASSFQGTRGEGDTQYF.

The genes are TRBV7-8 and TRBJ1-6; 7 positions match TRBD1. Germline CDR1 SGHVS, CDR2 FQNEAQ. The V and J ends lost 3 bases and 2 bases, in that order; junction bases with no gene match: 10. The CDR3 extends over 18 amino acids. The CDR3 DNA is TGTGCCAGCAGCTTGGAGGGACAGTGGGTGGCCTATAATTCACCCCTCCACTTT. Translated, it gives CASSLEGQWVAYNSPLHF. Full variable domain (outside the CDR3, taken from reference TRBV7-8 and TRBJ1-6): GAGVSQSPRYKVAKRGQDVALRCDPISGHVSLFWYQQALGQGPEFLTYFQNEAQLDKSGLPSDRFFAERPEGSVSTLKIQRTQQEDSAVYLCASSLEGQWVAYNSPLHFGNGTRLTVT.

About this clone: Other nucleotide sequences in the sample specify the same CDR3. The chain combines TRBV5-1 with TRBJ1-2; TRBD1 agrees at 8 bases. The CDR3 spans 14 residues. V shed 5 bases and J 5 bases; nucleotides not matched to a gene: 8. Germline V CDR1 and CDR2: SGHRS, YFSETQ. The CDR3 DNA is TGCGCCAGCAGACAGGGGGGCGTAAATTATGGCTACACCTTC. Protein sequence: CASRQGGVNYGYTF.

The chain employs TRBV19 and TRBJ1-4, with 7 bases aligning to TRBD1. Germline CDR1 LNHDA, CDR2 SQIVND (reference sequence). The CDR3 loop spans 13 amino acids. V was clipped by 6 bases and J by 7 bases; unmatched bases: 5. CDR3 nucleotide sequence: TGTGCCAGTAGGGAACAGGGGACTGAAAAACTGTTTTTT. Its protein product is CASREQGTEKLFF. Filled out from reference TRBV19 and TRBJ1-4, the complete variable domain reads DGGITQSPKYLFRKEGQNVTLSCEQNLNHDAMYWYRQDPGQGLRLIYYSQIVNDFQKGDIAEGYSVSREKKESFPLTVTSAQKNPTAFYLCASREQGTEKLFFGSGTQLSVL.